This is a list of T cell receptor beta chains from one sample in a study of a mutant IDH1 vaccine in newly diagnosed glioma. Profiled with immunoSEQ multiplex PCR; TCRdb holds only in-frame clones, not every one. This table has tens of thousands of clones, over 75% appearing once. These receptors are not linked to any known antigen. This sample comprised PBMCs, obtained from a glioma patient whose treatment included an IDH1 peptide vaccine. The receptors stem from a man aged 35 to 55 with glioma. The CDR3 runs from the conserved cysteine through the conserved F or W. The D gene is left open where the match is weak. For some rows the clone size is stated as once, few or many, or as a class when expanded; others skip it.

cdr3_nt cdr3_aa d_call clone_size j_call v_call cdr3_length
TGTTCCAGCTACTCGTTACGTGGAGGCTACACCTTC CSSYSLRGGYTF NA NA TRBJ1-2 TRBV18 12
TGTGCCAGCAGTTCTAGGCCAGGGGGCTACAATGAGCAGTTCTTC CASSSRPGGYNEQFF TRBD1 NA TRBJ2-1 TRBV27 15
TGCGCCAGCAGCGCCCGACAGGGAGGGGATGAGCAGTTCTTC CASSARQGGDEQFF NA NA TRBJ2-1 TRBV4-3 14
TGTGCCTTTTTGACGACGAGCCTCATGCACGAGCAGTACTTC CAFLTTSLMHEQYF NA NA TRBJ2-7 TRBV30 14
TGTGCCTGGAGTGTCGCTCCAGACACCGGGGAGCTGTTTTTT CAWSVAPDTGELFF NA NA TRBJ2-2 TRBV30 14
TGTGCCAGTAGTGAGGCGGTAGACACTGAAGCTTTCTTT CASSEAVDTEAFF NA NA TRBJ1-1 TRBV19 13
TGTGCCAGCAGTGATGACACCGGGGAGCTGTTTTTT CASSDDTGELFF NA NA TRBJ2-2 TRBV2 12
TGTGCCAGCAGTTACTTGCGGTCGGGGCGAGGGACTGAAGCTTTCTTT CASSYLRSGRGTEAFF NA NA TRBJ1-1 TRBV6-5 16
TGTGCCAGCTACGGTGCTGGGGCCAACGTCCTGACTTTC CASYGAGANVLTF NA NA TRBJ2-6 TRBV5-6 13
TGTGCCAGCAGTGATGGGACAGAAACTGAAAAACTGTTTTTT CASSDGTETEKLFF TRBD1 few TRBJ1-4 TRBV6-1 14
TGCAGTGCTAGGGACAACGATGAGCAGTTCTTC CSARDNDEQFF NA once TRBJ2-1 TRBV20-1 11
TGTGCCACCAAGGGACATACCTCCTACAATGAGCAGTTCTTC CATKGHTSYNEQFF NA NA TRBJ2-1 TRBV15 14
TGTGCCAGCAGCCCCAAATCCTACAGCGGGAACGAGCAGTACTTC CASSPKSYSGNEQYF TRBD2 NA TRBJ2-7 TRBV6-5 15
TGTGCCAGCTCACCACCCCCTCGACTAGCGGGAGTGGGAGAGCAGTACTTC CASSPPPRLAGVGEQYF TRBD2 once TRBJ2-7 TRBV18 17
TGTGCCAGCAGCTTGGAAACAGCTCGGGGGATCTATGGCTACACCTTC CASSLETARGIYGYTF NA NA TRBJ1-2 TRBV7-9 16
TGTGCCAGCACCGCCGGGCGGACCCAGTACTTC CASTAGRTQYF NA NA TRBJ2-5 TRBV2 11
TGTGCCAGCAGCCGAGGTGGGGGGTGGGAGACCCAGTACTTC CASSRGGGWETQYF NA NA TRBJ2-5 TRBV28 14
TGTGCCAGCAGTCGACAGGGTGAGAACAATCAGCCCCAGCATTTT CASSRQGENNQPQHF TRBD1 NA TRBJ1-5 TRBV6-1 15
TGTGCCAGCAGCTCCCTCGGCGGGGTTTCTTCAAAACTGTTTTTT CASSSLGGVSSKLFF NA NA TRBJ1-4 TRBV7-9 15
TGTGCCAGCTCACCATTCTCGGTGGTAGGGAGGGCGCCTTCGAGCTCCTACGAGCAGTACTTC CASSPFSVVGRAPSSSYEQYF TRBD2 NA TRBJ2-7 TRBV18 21
TGTGCCAGCAGCTTAACTGGGACAGGGGCGGGAGGCTACACCTTC CASSLTGTGAGGYTF TRBD1 NA TRBJ1-2 TRBV7-3 15
TGTGCCATCAGTGAGTCGTCTGGTGACAGGGGGGTTTACGAGCAGTACTTC CAISESSGDRGVYEQYF TRBD1 NA TRBJ2-7 TRBV10-3 17
TGTGCCACCCGGGACATAGTATACAATGAGCAGTTCTTC CATRDIVYNEQFF NA NA TRBJ2-1 TRBV6-5 13
TGTGCCAGCAGTCCTTCGTCCGACAGGGGTGGAAACACCGGGGAGCTGTTTTTT CASSPSSDRGGNTGELFF TRBD1 NA TRBJ2-2 TRBV27 18
TGTGCCAGCAGCTTATCTGGGGGCAGTGGCTACACCTTC CASSLSGGSGYTF NA NA TRBJ1-2 TRBV7-2 13
TGTGCCAGCTCACCGACAATACTGGACAGGGCCGAAGTAGGGGAGACCCAGTACTTC CASSPTILDRAEVGETQYF TRBD1 NA TRBJ2-5 TRBV18 19
TGTGCCAGCAGTGGCGGGACAGCAAATCAGCCCCAGCATTTT CASSGGTANQPQHF TRBD1 NA TRBJ1-5 TRBV6-1 14
TGTGCCAGCAGCGTGGCGGCCGTGAGCACAGATACGCAGTATTTT CASSVAAVSTDTQYF NA NA TRBJ2-3 TRBV7-2 15
TGTGCCAGCAGCTTGGGACAGGCAACCTACGAGCAGTACTTC CASSLGQATYEQYF NA once TRBJ2-7 TRBV5-4 14
TGTGCCAGCAGCCTCGCAGGGGGCGCGCGGTCCAACGAGCAGTACTTC CASSLAGGARSNEQYF TRBD1 NA TRBJ2-7 TRBV7-2 16
TGTGCCAGCAGCTTGGGCCCGACCGGGGAGCTGTTTTTT CASSLGPTGELFF NA NA TRBJ2-2 TRBV5-4 13
TGTGCCAGCAGTGAAGCGCGGGGGTTCACTGAAGCTTTCTTT CASSEARGFTEAFF NA NA TRBJ1-1 TRBV2 14
TGTGCCAGCATTCGGGACATTAACACCGGGGAGCTGTTTTTT CASIRDINTGELFF NA NA TRBJ2-2 TRBV6-6 14
TGTGCCAGCAGTGATAAGGGGTTTGCCTACGAGCAGTACTTC CASSDKGFAYEQYF NA NA TRBJ2-7 TRBV2 14
TGTGCCAGCTCACCACCCGGGGGAAGGCTCGAGCAGTACTTC CASSPPGGRLEQYF NA NA TRBJ2-7 TRBV18 14
TGTGCCAGCAGCTCGAGTCCGGGGGTTGGGCCCTACGAGCAGTACTTC CASSSSPGVGPYEQYF NA NA TRBJ2-7 TRBV7-8 16
TGTGCCAGTAGCCCCTGGGGGGCCCGGGGGGCCAACGTCCTGACTTTC CASSPWGARGANVLTF NA NA TRBJ2-6 TRBV19 16
TGTGCCAGCAGCCAAGATTGGGGAGGAAAAGAGACCCAGTACTTC CASSQDWGGKETQYF NA once TRBJ2-5 TRBV4-2 15
TGTGCCAGCAGCTTGGCCCAGGGGTTGGATGAGCAGTTCTTC CASSLAQGLDEQFF NA NA TRBJ2-1 TRBV5-4 14
TGTGCCAGCAGCGGTGGGACAGGGGTTAATCAGCCCCAGCATTTT CASSGGTGVNQPQHF TRBD1 once TRBJ1-5 TRBV7-6 15
TGTGCCAGTAGAGCTAACTATGGCTACACCTTC CASRANYGYTF NA NA TRBJ1-2 TRBV19 11
TGTGCCAGCAGCACATACAGGGGGGGCGAGACAGATACGCAGTATTTT CASSTYRGGETDTQYF NA NA TRBJ2-3 TRBV7-8 16
TGTGCCAGCAGTCGACAGGGGGACAATCAGCCCCAGCATTTT CASSRQGDNQPQHF TRBD1 NA TRBJ1-5 TRBV6-5 14
TGTGCCTGGAGTGTTCCTAGCGGGAGTTTTAGTGAGCAGTTCTTC CAWSVPSGSFSEQFF TRBD2 NA TRBJ2-1 TRBV30 15
TGTGCCAGCGGGAGGCTGGAGGGGCAGTTCTTC CASGRLEGQFF NA NA TRBJ2-1 TRBV25-1 11
TGTGCCAGTAGGACCGATCGGAGCTCCTACAATGAGCAGTTCTTC CASRTDRSSYNEQFF NA few TRBJ2-1 TRBV19 15
TGTGCCAGCTCACCACGCGACCTCCGGGGAGAGCAGTACTTC CASSPRDLRGEQYF NA once TRBJ2-7 TRBV18 14
TGTGCCAGCAGCCAAGACCCTGGGGAACCCGGGGAGCTGTTTTTT CASSQDPGEPGELFF NA NA TRBJ2-2 TRBV4-2 15
TGTGCCAGCAGCCAAGGAGGGGGCGGGGAGCTGTTTTTT CASSQGGGGELFF NA NA TRBJ2-2 TRBV14 13
TGTGCCAGCAGCTTTCCTAGTGCCCAGTTACAAGAGACCCAGTACTTC CASSFPSAQLQETQYF NA NA TRBJ2-5 TRBV5-4 16
TGTGCCAGCAGGGGGCCAACAGGGGCTGGCTACGAGCAGTACTTC CASRGPTGAGYEQYF TRBD1 NA TRBJ2-7 TRBV7-2 15
TGCGCCAGCAGCCAAGATCAGGGGGTGAGCTCCTACAATGAGCAGTTCTTC CASSQDQGVSSYNEQFF TRBD1 once TRBJ2-1 TRBV4-1 17
TGTGCCAGCAGTTCCACCGGGACAGGGGGTCAGCCCCAGCATTTT CASSSTGTGGQPQHF TRBD1 NA TRBJ1-5 TRBV25-1 15